This T cell receptor beta chain stems from a study of shared clonotypes between healthy human individuals. Study details: Every donor yielded three CD4 naive, three CD4 memory, two CD8 naive and one CD8 memory plate.

Comment on this clone: The identical CDR3 is also encoded by other nucleotide sequences in the sample.

Trimming took off 5 bases at V and 2 bases at J, with 12 bases between the two ends. This CDR3 region has 14 residues. Per the germline V gene, CDR1 is SEHNR and CDR2 is FQNEAQ (reference sequence). Using immunoSEQ multiplex PCR, the repertoire was profiled, and TCRdb retains in-frame clones only, with some absent. The sample has millions of clones; more than 85% are singletons. V gene TRBV7-9 combines with J gene TRBJ1-2, with D perhaps matching TRBD1 (5 bases). Sequencing input: naive CD4+ T cells from PBMCs. Subset here: CD45RA+ positively selected. The TCR comes from a man aged 18 to 29 in good health. Some clones in this sample may be carry-over from other donors' samples. CDR3 nucleotide sequence: TGTGCCAGCAGCCCAGGGACGGCCAACTATGGCTACACCTTC. Protein product: CASSPGTANYGYTF.